This T cell receptor (beta chain) was identified in a study of graft-versus-host responses after intestinal transplantation. Study-wide background: The transplants performed in recipients were multivisceral, liver-intestinal, or isolated intestinal. All of the recipients had induction that used anti-thymocyte globulin, then tacrolimus and steroids for about 3 years. Study results and limitations: When patients had graft-donor T cell macrochimerism, their allografts held high graft-versus-host to host-versus-graft clonal ratios. Recipient marrow showed GvH clones, some seen first in ileum or blood.

Repertoires were generated with immunoSEQ multiplex PCR, while TCRdb's copy carries only in-frame clones and drops some. The sample records about 97,000 clones, roughly 91% being singletons. About this clone: The antigen is unknown.

V was clipped by 0 bases and J by 5 bases, with 11 bases between them. This CDR3 is built from 15 residues. Looked up from germline, CDR1 is SGDLS and CDR2 is YYNGEE. The sequencing used unstimulated CD4+ T cells sorted from spleen or lymph node cells, collected before transplant. The source of this sequence is a human donor who was the organ donor for an intestinal transplant. This chain joins TRBV9 and TRBJ2-2; D is unresolved. The CDR3 sequence: CASSVGVLRTGELFF. In DNA form, the CDR3 reads TGTGCCAGCAGCGTAGGAGTCCTGCGGACCGGGGAGCTGTTTTTT.